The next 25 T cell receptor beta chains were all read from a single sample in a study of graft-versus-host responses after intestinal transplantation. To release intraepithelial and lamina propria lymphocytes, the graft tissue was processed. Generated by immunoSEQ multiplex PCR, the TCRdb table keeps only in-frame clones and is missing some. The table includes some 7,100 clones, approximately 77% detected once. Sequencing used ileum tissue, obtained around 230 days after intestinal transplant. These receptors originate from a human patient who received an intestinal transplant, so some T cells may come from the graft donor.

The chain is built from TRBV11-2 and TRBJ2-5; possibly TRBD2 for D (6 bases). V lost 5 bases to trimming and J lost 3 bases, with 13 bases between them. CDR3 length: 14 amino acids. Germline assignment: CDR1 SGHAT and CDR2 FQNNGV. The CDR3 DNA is TGTGCCAGCAGCGGGTTCGGCGGGAAAGAGACCCAGTACTTC. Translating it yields CASSGFGGKETQYF. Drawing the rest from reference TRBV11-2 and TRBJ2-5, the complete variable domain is EAGVAQSPRYKIIEKRQSVAFWCNPISGHATLYWYQQILGQGPKLLIQFQNNGVVDDSQLPKDRFSAERLKGVDSTLKIQPAKLEDSAVYLCASSGFGGKETQYFGPGTRLLVL.

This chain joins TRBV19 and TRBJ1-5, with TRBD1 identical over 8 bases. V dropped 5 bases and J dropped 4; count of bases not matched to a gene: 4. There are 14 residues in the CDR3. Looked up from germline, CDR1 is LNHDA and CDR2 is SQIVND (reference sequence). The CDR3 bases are TGTGCCAGTAGTTACCGGGACAGGAATCAGCCCCAGCATTTT. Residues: CASSYRDRNQPQHF.

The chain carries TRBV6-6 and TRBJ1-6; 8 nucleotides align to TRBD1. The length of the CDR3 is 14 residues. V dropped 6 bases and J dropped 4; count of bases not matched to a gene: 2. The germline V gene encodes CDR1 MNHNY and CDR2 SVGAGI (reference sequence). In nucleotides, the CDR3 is TGTGCCAGCAGCCGACAGGGGTATAATTCACCCCTCCACTTT. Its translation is CASSRQGYNSPLHF.

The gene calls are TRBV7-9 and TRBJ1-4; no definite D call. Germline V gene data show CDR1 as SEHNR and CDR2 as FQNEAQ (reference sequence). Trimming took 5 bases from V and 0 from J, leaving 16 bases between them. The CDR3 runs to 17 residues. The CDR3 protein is CASSPPGSQATNEKLFF. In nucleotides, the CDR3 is TGTGCCAGCAGCCCCCCGGGGAGCCAGGCAACTAATGAAAAACTGTTTTTT.

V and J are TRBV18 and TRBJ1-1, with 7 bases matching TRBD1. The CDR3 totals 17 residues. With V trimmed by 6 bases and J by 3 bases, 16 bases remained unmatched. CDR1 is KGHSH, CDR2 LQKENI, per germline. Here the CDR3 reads CASSWSTMTGPYTEAFF. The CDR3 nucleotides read TGTGCCAGCTCTTGGTCCACTATGACAGGGCCCTACACTGAAGCTTTCTTT.

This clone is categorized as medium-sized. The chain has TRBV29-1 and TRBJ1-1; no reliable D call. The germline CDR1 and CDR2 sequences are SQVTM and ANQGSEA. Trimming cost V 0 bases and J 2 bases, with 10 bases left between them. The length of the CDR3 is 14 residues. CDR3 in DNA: TGCAGCGTTGAAGAGCCCTACAGTAACACTGAAGCTTTCTTT. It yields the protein CSVEEPYSNTEAFF.

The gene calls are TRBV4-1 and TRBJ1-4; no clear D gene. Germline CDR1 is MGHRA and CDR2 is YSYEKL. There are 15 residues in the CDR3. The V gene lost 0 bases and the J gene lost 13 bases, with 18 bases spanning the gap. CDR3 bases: TGCGCCAGCAGCCAAGATGGCGTCCTCACGGGTAGACTGTTTTTT. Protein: CASSQDGVLTGRLFF.

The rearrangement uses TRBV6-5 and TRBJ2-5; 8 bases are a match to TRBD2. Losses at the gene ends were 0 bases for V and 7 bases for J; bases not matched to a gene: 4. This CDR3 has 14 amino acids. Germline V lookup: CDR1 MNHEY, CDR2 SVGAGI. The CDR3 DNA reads TGTGCCAGCAGTTACTCGGGTAGCGGGACGACCCAGTACTTC. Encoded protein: CASSYSGSGTTQYF.

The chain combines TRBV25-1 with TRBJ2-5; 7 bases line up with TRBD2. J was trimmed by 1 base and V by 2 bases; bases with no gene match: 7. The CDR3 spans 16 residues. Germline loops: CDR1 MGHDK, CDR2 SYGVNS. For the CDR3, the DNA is TGTGCCAGCAGTGAAGGGGGGGGGATGGGCCAAGAGACCCAGTACTTC. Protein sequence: CASSEGGGMGQETQYF. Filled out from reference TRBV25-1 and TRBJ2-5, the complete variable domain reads EADIYQTPRYLVIGTGKKITLECSQTMGHDKMYWYQQDPGMELHLIHYSYGVNSTEKGDLSSESTVSRIRTEHFPLTLESARPSHTSQYLCASSEGGGMGQETQYFGPGTRLLVL.

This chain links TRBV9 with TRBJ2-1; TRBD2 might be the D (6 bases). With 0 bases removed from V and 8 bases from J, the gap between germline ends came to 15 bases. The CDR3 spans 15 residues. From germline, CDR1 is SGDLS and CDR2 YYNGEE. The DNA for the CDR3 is TGTGCCAGCAGCGTAGGGAGCGGGTCTATGGATGAGCAGTTCTTC. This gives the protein CASSVGSGSMDEQFF.

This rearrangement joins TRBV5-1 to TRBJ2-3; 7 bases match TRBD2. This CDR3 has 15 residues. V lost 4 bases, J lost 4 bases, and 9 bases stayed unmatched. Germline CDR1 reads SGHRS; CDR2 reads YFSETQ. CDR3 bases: TGCGCCAGCAGCCTTTGGACGGGAGGTCCAGATACGCAGTATTTT. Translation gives CASSLWTGGPDTQYF.

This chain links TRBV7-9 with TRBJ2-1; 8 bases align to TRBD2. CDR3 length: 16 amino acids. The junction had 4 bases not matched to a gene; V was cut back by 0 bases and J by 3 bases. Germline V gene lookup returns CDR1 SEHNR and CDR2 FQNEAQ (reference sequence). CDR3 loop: CASSLAGGGNYNEQFF. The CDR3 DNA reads TGTGCCAGCAGCTTAGCAGGCGGGGGGAACTACAATGAGCAGTTCTTC.

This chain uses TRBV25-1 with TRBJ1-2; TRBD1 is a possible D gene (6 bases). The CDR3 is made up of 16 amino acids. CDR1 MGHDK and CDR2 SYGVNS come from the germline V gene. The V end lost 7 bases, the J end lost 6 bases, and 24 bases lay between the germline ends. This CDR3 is CASTDRTVRSGDGYTF. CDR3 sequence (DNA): TGTGCCAGCACCGACCGGACAGTCCGATCCGGAGATGGCTACACCTTC.

DNA of the CDR3: TGTGCCAGCAGCTGGGGACTTCGGGAGACCCAGTACTTC. It codes for CASSWGLRETQYF. V usage is TRBV11-2 and J usage is TRBJ2-5, with D perhaps matching TRBD2 (6 bases). CDR1 and CDR2 (germline): SGHAT, FQNNGV. The CDR3 covers 13 residues. The V and J ends lost 4 bases and 5 bases respectively, with 11 bases between them.

This chain's CDR3 is CASATGTSGGETQYF. The DNA for the CDR3 is TGCGCCAGCGCCACCGGGACTAGCGGGGGGGAGACGCAGTATTTT. The chain joins TRBV5-1 to TRBJ2-3; 16 bases fit TRBD2. CDR1 and CDR2 (germline): SGHRS, YFSETQ. The CDR3 sequence is 15 residues long. The J segment lost 9 bases and the V segment lost 7 bases, leaving 8 bases of the junction unmatched.

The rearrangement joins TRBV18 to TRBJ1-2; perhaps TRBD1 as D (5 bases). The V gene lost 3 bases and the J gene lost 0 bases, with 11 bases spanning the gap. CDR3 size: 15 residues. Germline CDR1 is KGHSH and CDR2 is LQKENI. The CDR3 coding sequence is TGTGCCAGCTCACCGACAGCCACCTCTAACTATGGCTACACCTTC. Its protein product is CASSPTATSNYGYTF.

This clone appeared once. CDR3 residues: CAWTPLGNYGYTF. DNA of the CDR3: TGTGCCTGGACTCCCCTCGGGAACTATGGCTACACCTTC. V is TRBV30 and J is TRBJ1-2, with D unclear. Trimming cost V 4 bases and J 2 bases, with 11 bases left between them. This CDR3 has 13 amino acids. Per the germline V gene, CDR1 is GTSNPN and CDR2 is SVGIG (reference sequence).

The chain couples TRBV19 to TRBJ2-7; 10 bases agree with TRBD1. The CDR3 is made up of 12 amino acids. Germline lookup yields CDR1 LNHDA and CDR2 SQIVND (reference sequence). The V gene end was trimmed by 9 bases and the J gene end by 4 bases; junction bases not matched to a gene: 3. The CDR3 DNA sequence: TGTGCCAGCCGGGACAGGGGATACGAGCAGTACTTC. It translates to CASRDRGYEQYF.

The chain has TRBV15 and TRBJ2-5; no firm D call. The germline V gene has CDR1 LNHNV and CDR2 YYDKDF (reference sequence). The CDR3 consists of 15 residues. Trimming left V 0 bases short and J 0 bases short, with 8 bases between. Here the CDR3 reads CATSRDSSYQETQYF. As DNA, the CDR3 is TGTGCCACCAGCAGAGATTCCTCGTACCAAGAGACCCAGTACTTC.

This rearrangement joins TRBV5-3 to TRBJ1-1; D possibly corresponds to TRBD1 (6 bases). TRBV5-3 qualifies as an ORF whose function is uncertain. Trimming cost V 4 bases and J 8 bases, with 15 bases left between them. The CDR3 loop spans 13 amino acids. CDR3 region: CARSRDNGVEAFF. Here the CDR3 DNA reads TGTGCCAGAAGCCGGGACAACGGCGTCGAAGCTTTCTTT.

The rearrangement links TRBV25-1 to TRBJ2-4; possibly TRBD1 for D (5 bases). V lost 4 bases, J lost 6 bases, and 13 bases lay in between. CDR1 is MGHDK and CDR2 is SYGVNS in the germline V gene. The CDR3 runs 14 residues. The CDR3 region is CASSVSGFRNIQYF. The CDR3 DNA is TGTGCCAGCAGTGTTTCAGGGTTCAGAAACATTCAGTACTTC.

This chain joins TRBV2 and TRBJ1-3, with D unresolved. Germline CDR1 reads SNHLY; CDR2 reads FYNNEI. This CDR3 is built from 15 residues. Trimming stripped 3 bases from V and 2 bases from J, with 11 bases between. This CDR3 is CASSEEGLPGNTIYF. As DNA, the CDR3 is TGTGCCAGCAGTGAGGAGGGATTGCCTGGAAACACCATATATTTT.

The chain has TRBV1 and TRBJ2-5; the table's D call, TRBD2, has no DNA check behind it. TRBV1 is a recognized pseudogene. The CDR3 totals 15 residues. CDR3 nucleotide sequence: TGCACCAGCAGACAAGTAACTAGCGGCCAAGAGACCCAGTACTTC. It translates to CTSRQVTSGQETQYF.

The DNA of the CDR3 is TGTGCCAGCAGCCCCTGGGGGACTAGCGGGCCGAACACCGGGGAGCTGTTTTTT. It specifies CASSPWGTSGPNTGELFF. This chain links TRBV13 with TRBJ2-2; TRBD2 matches at 12 bases. Germline values: CDR1 PRHDT, CDR2 FYEKMQ (reference sequence). Trimming took 5 bases from V and 0 from J; bases not matched to a gene: 7. The CDR3 covers 18 residues.

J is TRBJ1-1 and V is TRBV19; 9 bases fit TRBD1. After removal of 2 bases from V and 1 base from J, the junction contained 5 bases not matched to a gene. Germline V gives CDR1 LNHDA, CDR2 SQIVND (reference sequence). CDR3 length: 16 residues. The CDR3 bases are TGTGCCAGTAGTATAAACCCGGGACAGGGGAACACTGAAGCTTTCTTT. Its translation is CASSINPGQGNTEAFF.